Below are 21 T cell receptor delta chains sequenced from a single sample in a study of DNA immune sequencing with unique molecular identifiers. A 32-plex genomic DNA assay used primers for all 8 TRDV and 4 TRDJ genes. In two to three barcoding PCR cycles, molecules received a 12-nucleotide UMI, then adapter PCR followed. TCRdb reran clone calling via CATT on the multiplex PCR reads. The sample comprises approximately 1,900 delta-chain clones, 6.2% of which are singletons, and about 50% rests with the top ten. Material for sequencing was gamma-delta T cells from buffy coat blood. The receptor set was obtained from a human donor in good health.

This clone was seen a handful of times. This is likely an artifact of a read error, given a far larger clone one base away. Other DNA sequences in the same sample also yield this CDR3. V usage is TRDV1 and J usage is TRDJ1; 13 nucleotides line up with TRDD3. TCRdb records no J gene; here it was assigned by comparing the DNA to germline. The germline V gene encodes CDR1 TSWWSYY and CDR2 QGS. The CDR3 is 26 residues long. J was trimmed by 4 bases and V by 2 bases; bases with no gene match: 34. CDR3 sequence: CALGESAPYHPPHWGIRGIPLDKLIF. The CDR3 DNA reads TGTGCTCTTGGGGAATCGGCACCCTACCACCCCCCTCACTGGGGGATACGCGGCATACCTCTCGATAAACTCATCTTT.

With regard to this clone: A far larger clone is just one base off, so this is likely a read error. In the same sample, other DNA sequences code for this CDR3. The chain has TRDV1 and TRDJ1; TRDD2 agrees at 8 bases. TCRdb offers no J gene call, so here the DNA was matched to germline to obtain one. The V gene's germline CDR1 is TSWWSYY and CDR2 QGS. This CDR3 region has 30 residues. Trimming cost V 1 base and J 0 bases; bases outside gene matches: 46. DNA of the CDR3: TGTGCTCTTGGGGAACAAGGGCCCTCGCCTTCCTATCCGTGGAAGGGCTATTGGGGGTTTACGCCCACATACACCGATAAACTCATCTTT. Amino acids: CALGEQGPSPSYPWKGYWGFTPTYTDKLIF.

About this clone: TCRdb pairs this DNA with a much larger clone's protein that differs at residue 3, likely a read error; the protein shown was translated from the DNA. The CDR3 loop reads CAIGVSPLGPGDTSTPPYTDKLIF. The DNA for the CDR3 is TGTGCTATTGGGGTGTCCCCCCTTGGCCCTGGGGATACGAGTACCCCTCCGTACACCGATAAACTCATCTTT. This chain uses TRDV1 with TRDJ1; 9 bases match TRDD3. No J gene is reported in TCRdb; it was inferred here by comparing the DNA with germline. CDR3 length: 24 amino acids. Germline V CDR1 and CDR2: TSWWSYY, QGS.

This clone is categorized as medium-sized. The chain uses TRDV2 and TRDJ1, with 10 nucleotides matching TRDD3. Germline CDR1 GEAIGNYY, CDR2 EKD. The CDR3 extends over 18 amino acids. Losses at the gene ends were 0 bases for V and 0 bases for J; bases not matched to a gene: 9. In DNA, the CDR3 is TGTGCCTGTGACACCTTACTGGGGGATTCATCTTACACCGATAAACTCATCTTT. It translates to CACDTLLGDSSYTDKLIF.

Concerning this clone: A far larger clone is one nucleotide away, so this likely arose from a read error. Other DNA sequences within the sample encode an identical CDR3. This chain connects TRDV1 to TRDJ1, with TRDD3 matching 9 bases. TCRdb supplies no J gene; here it was assigned by aligning the nucleotide sequence to germline. The germline CDR1 and CDR2 sequences are TSWWSYY and QGS. V dropped 6 bases and J dropped 0; count of bases not matched to a gene: 32. The CDR3 sequence is 24 residues long. CDR3 nucleotide sequence: TGTGCTCTTGGAGTGTCCCCCCTTGGCCCTGGGGATACGAGTACCCCTCCGTACACCGATAAACTCATCTTT. Encoded protein: CALGVSPLGPGDTSTPPYTDKLIF.

Note on this clone: The likely explanation is a read error, given a far larger clone one base away. The sample holds other DNA sequences that translate to the same CDR3. This chain joins TRDV2 and TRDJ1; D is ambiguous. The germline CDR1 and CDR2 sequences are GEAIGNYY and EKD. V shed 1 base and J shed 1 base, with 9 bases lying between them. The CDR3 spans 14 residues. CDR3 bases: TGTGCCTGTGACACTGTGGGAGCCACCGATAAACTCATCTTT. It specifies CACDTVGATDKLIF.

This clone came up a few times. J is TRDJ1 and V is TRDV1, with 10 nucleotides matching TRDD3. Since TCRdb gives no J gene, matching the DNA to germline was used here to assign it. The germline V gene encodes CDR1 TSWWSYY and CDR2 QGS. J lost 0 bases, V lost 2 bases, and 27 bases had no gene match. The CDR3 runs to 24 residues. The CDR3 here is CALGEILHFPPKVLGDLYTDKLIF. The CDR3 nucleotides are TGTGCTCTTGGGGAAATCCTTCATTTCCCCCCCAAGGTACTGGGGGATCTGTACACCGATAAACTCATCTTT.

Within the sample, this clone is medium-sized (0.01 to 0.1%). This chain uses TRDV2 with TRDJ1, with D possibly being TRDD3 (5 bases). The CDR3 has 19 residues. Trimming shortened V by 0 bases and J by 0 bases, and 22 bases separated the two germline ends. From germline, CDR1 is GEAIGNYY and CDR2 EKD. CDR3 sequence: CACDTLAKVGLGDTDKLIF. The CDR3 DNA sequence: TGTGCCTGTGACACCTTGGCGAAGGTTGGGCTGGGAGACACCGATAAACTCATCTTT.

The sample holds many counts of this clone. This likely came from a read error, as a far larger clone is one base away. This CDR3 is also generated by other DNA sequences in the sample. The rearrangement joins TRDV1 to TRDJ1; 13 positions agree with TRDD3. TCRdb is silent on the J gene; assignment here came from matching the DNA to germline. Germline CDR1 reads TSWWSYY; CDR2 reads QGS. CDR3 length: 26 amino acids. V shed 2 bases and J 4 bases; nucleotides not matched to a gene: 34. The CDR3 region has the DNA TGTGCTCTTGGGGAATCGGCCCCTTACCACCCCCCTCACTGGGGGATACGCGGCATACCTCTCGATAAACTCATCTTT. This encodes CALGESAPYHPPHWGIRGIPLDKLIF.

There are a few counts of this clone. Given a far larger clone just one base away, this is likely a sequencing read error. The identical CDR3 is also encoded by other nucleotide sequences in the sample. The chain recombines TRDV2 with TRDJ1; 9 bases map to TRDD3. CDR1 GEAIGNYY and CDR2 EKD come from the germline V gene. V lost 3 bases to trimming and J lost 2 bases; unmatched junction nucleotides: 15. The CDR3 length is 18 residues. This chain's CDR3 is CACDSISSTGGKTDKLIF. The CDR3 DNA reads TGTGCCTGTGACTCTATCTCGAGTACTGGGGGAAAGACCGATAAACTCATCTTT.

This clone was picked up a small number of times. TCRdb's protein for this DNA is that of a much larger clone and differs from the translation at residue 6, likely a read error; the protein shown is the DNA translation. J is TRDJ1 and V is TRDV2, with TRDD3 matching over 8 bases. J lost 0 bases, V lost 3 bases, and 11 bases had no gene match. The CDR3 has 17 residues. Germline V lookup: CDR1 GEAIGNYY, CDR2 EKD. The DNA of the CDR3 is TGTGCCTGTGACGCCATAGGGGATACTCGGAACACCGATAAACTCATCTTT. Translating gives CACDAIGDTRNTDKLIF.

This clone turned up a few times. This likely traces to a read error, being one base from a far larger clone. The chain joins TRDV2 to TRDJ1; 7 positions agree with TRDD3. Germline loops: CDR1 GEAIGNYY, CDR2 EKD. CDR3 length: 17 residues. For the CDR3, the DNA is TGTGCCTGTTACACCGTAAGCCGTGGGGGAAGCACCGATAAACTCATCTTT. It specifies CACYTVSRGGSTDKLIF.

This clone is medium-sized (0.01 to 0.1%). This rearrangement joins TRDV2 to TRDJ1; D is possibly TRDD3 (6 bases). Trimming cost V 3 bases and J 3 bases, with 13 bases left between them. Looked up from germline, CDR1 is GEAIGNYY and CDR2 is EKD. The CDR3 runs 14 residues. The DNA for the CDR3 is TGTGCCTGTGACCGACTGGGTAGGGCCGATAAACTCATCTTT. Its protein is CACDRLGRADKLIF.

This clone was found a few times. With a far larger clone one base away, a read error is the likely cause. At the DNA level, this CDR3 is encoded by other sequences in the same sample as well. The V and J genes are TRDV2 and TRDJ1; the D gene is possibly TRDD3 (5 bases). The CDR3 consists of 18 residues. Germline-derived CDR1 and CDR2 are GEAIGNYY and EKD. DNA of the CDR3: TGCGCCTGTGACCCTGTCGGGGGCACAAACCGTTACACCGATAAACTCATCTTT. Amino acid sequence: CACDPVGGTNRYTDKLIF.

This clone was seen once. The J gene was reported as TRDJ1; the V gene went uncalled; the DNA was not used to check the table's D call, TRDD3. CDR3 size: 16 residues. The CDR3 bases are TGTGCCTGTGACGGAATGGGGGATACTAAGGTCGATAAACTCATCTTT. Translating gives CACDGMGDTKVDKLIF.

Details on this clone: The TCRdb protein, from a much larger clone, departs from this DNA's translation at residue 4, likely by read error; the protein shown derives from the DNA. This rearrangement joins TRDV2 to TRDJ1; 9 bases match TRDD3. Trimming took 6 bases from V and 0 from J; bases not matched to a gene: 13. The germline V gene encodes CDR1 GEAIGNYY and CDR2 EKD. The CDR3 covers 17 residues. The chain's CDR3 is CACNSVTGGGYTDKLIF. CDR3 nucleotide sequence: TGTGCCTGTAACTCCGTTACTGGGGGAGGATACACCGATAAACTCATCTTT.

Turning to this clone: The mismatch at residue 10 between this DNA's translation and the TCRdb protein of a much larger clone likely reflects a read error; the protein shown is translated from the DNA. The CDR3 loop is CACDKMGDTSPKLIF. In DNA form, the CDR3 reads TGTGCCTGTGACAAGATGGGGGATACTAGCCCTAAACTCATCTTT. The chain is built from TRDV2 and TRDJ1, with TRDD3 matching 10 bases. Trimming took 2 bases from V and 7 from J; bases not matched to a gene: 9. Per germline, CDR1 GEAIGNYY and CDR2 EKD. CDR3 length equals 15 residues.

On this clone: This likely reflects a read error, since a far larger clone is one base away. In the same sample, other DNA sequences code for this CDR3. The chain employs TRDV2 and TRDJ3; D is uncertain. V was cut by 3 bases and J by 2 bases, with 22 bases left in between. The V gene's germline CDR1 is GEAIGNYY and CDR2 EKD. The CDR3 sequence is 20 residues long. The DNA of the CDR3 is TGTGCCTGTGACCCTGTCGACCATTCAATACCGCCCTGGGACACCCGACAGATGTTTTTC. This translates into CACDPVDHSIPPWDTRQMFF.

Remarks on this clone: TCRdb's listed protein matches a much larger clone and diverges from this DNA's translation at residue 11, likely through a read error; the protein shown comes from the DNA. This rearrangement joins TRDV2 to TRDJ1; a weak D match, TRDD3 (6 bases). This CDR3 has 17 residues. V dropped 3 bases and J dropped 1 base, with 20 bases sitting between them. Germline-derived CDR1 and CDR2 are GEAIGNYY and EKD. The chain's CDR3 is CACDPIGDPQSTDKLIF. CDR3 coding DNA: TGTGCCTGTGACCCGATCGGGGATCCTCAGAGCACCGATAAACTCATCTTT.

This clone occurred a few times. The TCRdb protein, from a much larger clone, departs from this DNA's translation at residue 6, likely by read error; the protein shown derives from the DNA. The chain uses TRDV2 and TRDJ3, with a possible D match to TRDD3 (5 bases). Trimming took off 3 bases at V and 2 bases at J, with 22 bases between the two ends. Germline CDR1 reads GEAIGNYY; CDR2 reads EKD. The CDR3 totals 20 residues. CDR3: CACDPADHSIPPWDTRQMFF. The CDR3 DNA reads as TGTGCCTGTGACCCTGCCGACCATTCGATACCGCCCTGGGACACCCGACAGATGTTTTTC.

A note on this clone: TCRdb lists the protein of a much larger clone for this DNA, which differs at residue 10, so this is likely a read error; the protein given here is translated from the DNA itself. The V and J genes are TRDV2 and TRDJ1, with 7 bases matching TRDD3. The CDR3 loop spans 18 amino acids. Germline CDR1 GEAIGNYY, CDR2 EKD. V was clipped by 3 bases and J by 0 bases; unmatched bases: 15. The CDR3 region is CACDPVLGTFPYTDKLIF. In DNA form, the CDR3 reads TGTGCCTGTGACCCGGTACTGGGGACTTTTCCCTACACCGATAAACTCATCTTT.